Listed here is a single T cell receptor beta chain. Its antigen is still unknown. This sample stems from a study of a mutant IDH1 vaccine in newly diagnosed glioma. As for the study in general: Patients had eight vaccinations, in weeks 1, 3, 5, 7, 11, 15, 19 and 23. Vaccination was launched 4-6 weeks after radiotherapy alone, or with temozolomide cycles. Patients' prior therapy spanned radiotherapy, temozolomide, or both; most underwent both. Points from the study as a whole: Pseudoprogression appeared independent of alterations in top peripheral clonotypes.

The CDR3 is made up of 14 amino acids. Germline CDR1 is LNHDA and CDR2 is SQIVND (reference sequence). V was clipped by 4 bases and J by 6 bases; unmatched bases: 7. TCRdb's copy holds only in-frame clones and misses some; the assay was immunoSEQ multiplex PCR. Here the sample spans around 34,000 clones, 56% being singletons. Time point specified: week 5, during vaccination. Every single dose of the vaccine, 300 ug of mutant IDH1 20-mer peptide, came with topical imiquimod. This TCR derives from a woman younger than 35 with glioma. The specimen comprised PBMCs, sampled from a glioma patient whose treatment included an IDH1 peptide vaccine. The gene calls are TRBV19 and TRBJ2-7; 9 nucleotides line up with TRBD1. This CDR3 reads CASSTQGAPSEQYF. CDR3 bases: TGTGCCAGTAGTACACAGGGGGCGCCTTCCGAGCAGTACTTC.